A single TCR beta chain is shown here with its context. Its antigen is not identified. This sample stems from a study of T cell responses to AZD1222 COVID-19 vaccine. Study results and caveats: A rise in Spike-specific TCR breadth and depth followed two AZD1222 doses. Unmutated variant regions reportedly attract nearly half of all spike-specific TCRs. Distributed over spike, vaccine-associated CD4 TCRs predominated at 160-218 and 743-854.

Germline V gene sequence: CDR1 SGHVS, CDR2 FQNEAQ. The germline V and J ends were trimmed by 0 bases and 3 bases, with 14 bases remaining between them. The CDR3 length is 16 residues. The assay was immunoSEQ multiplex PCR, and TCRdb's table has in-frame clones only and misses some. The sample records about 90,000 clones, roughly 88% being singletons. The TCR comes from an adult in good health. The gene calls are TRBV7-8 and TRBJ1-1, with D perhaps matching TRBD1 (6 bases). The material was peripheral blood, obtained on day 0 of AZD1222 vaccination. In DNA, the CDR3 is TGTGCCAGCAGCTTAGCGGGGGCAGGGGTCGACACTGAAGCTTTCTTT. It specifies CASSLAGAGVDTEAFF.